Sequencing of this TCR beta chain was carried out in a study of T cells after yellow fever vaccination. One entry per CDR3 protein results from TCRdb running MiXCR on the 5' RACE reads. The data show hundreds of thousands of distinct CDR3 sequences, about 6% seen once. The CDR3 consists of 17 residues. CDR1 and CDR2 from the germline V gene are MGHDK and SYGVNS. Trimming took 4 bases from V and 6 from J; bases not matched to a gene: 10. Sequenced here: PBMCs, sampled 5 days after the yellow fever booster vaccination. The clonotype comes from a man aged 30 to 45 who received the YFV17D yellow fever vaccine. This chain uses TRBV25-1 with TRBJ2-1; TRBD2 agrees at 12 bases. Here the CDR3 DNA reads TGTGCCAGCAGTGGCCCTAAACTAGCGGGAGGATTCAATGAGCAGTTCTTC. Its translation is CASSGPKLAGGFNEQFF.